The next 32 T cell receptor beta chains were all read from a single sample in a study of cytomegalovirus exposure and HLA in healthy donors. The PCR used 60 Vbeta and 13 Jbeta primers. Profiled with immunoSEQ multiplex PCR; TCRdb holds only in-frame clones, not every one. The data contain under 200,000 clones, approximately 86% of them singletons. Sequenced material: PBMCs. The receptor source for this set is a woman aged 25 to 39 in good health and CMV-seronegative.

The chain employs TRBV6-5 and TRBJ2-3, with D possibly TRBD2 on 5 matching bases. Germline V gene lookup returns CDR1 MNHEY and CDR2 SVGAGI. The CDR3 runs to 15 residues. Between the trimmed V and J ends, which lost 5 bases and 5 bases, there was a span of 17 bases. CDR3 protein: CASSPLGGRVDTQYF. In DNA, the CDR3 is TGTGCCAGCAGTCCCTTGGGCGGGCGTGTAGATACGCAGTATTTT.

The chain uses TRBV2 and TRBJ2-4; D gene ambiguous. This CDR3 has 15 residues. Germline V CDR1 and CDR2: SNHLY, FYNNEI. Trimming left V 6 bases short and J 0 bases short, with 12 bases between. CDR3 region: CASRSEDLAKNIQYF. CDR3 sequence (DNA): TGTGCCAGCAGATCAGAGGATTTAGCCAAAAACATTCAGTACTTC.

V is TRBV19 and J is TRBJ2-7; 8 bases match TRBD1. V shed 5 bases, J shed 6 bases, and the junction held 12 bases outside the gene matches. Germline V gene lookup returns CDR1 LNHDA and CDR2 SQIVND (reference sequence). This CDR3 has 15 amino acids. The chain's CDR3 is CASSLGQGGYSEQYF. The CDR3 coding sequence is TGTGCCAGTAGTCTAGGACAGGGAGGCTACTCCGAGCAGTACTTC.

The rearrangement links TRBV2 to TRBJ2-7; D may be TRBD1 (6 bases). Germline V gives CDR1 SNHLY, CDR2 FYNNEI. This CDR3 has 13 residues. The V and J ends lost 6 bases and 4 bases respectively, with 13 bases between them. CDR3 DNA: TGTGCCAGCAGATGGACAGAGATATACGAGCAGTACTTC. Encoded protein: CASRWTEIYEQYF.

This chain joins TRBV19 and TRBJ1-2; 9 bases fit TRBD1. V was clipped by 7 bases and J by 1 base; unmatched bases: 4. Germline assignment: CDR1 LNHDA and CDR2 SQIVND (reference sequence). The CDR3 consists of 14 residues. The CDR3 DNA reads as TGTGCCAGTACCCGACAGGGGGGTAACTATGGCTACACCTTC. Its translation: CASTRQGGNYGYTF.

The chain has TRBV7-9 and TRBJ2-7; D may be TRBD2 (6 bases). Trimming left V 7 bases short and J 5 bases short, with 18 bases between. Germline V gives CDR1 SEHNR, CDR2 FQNEAQ (reference sequence). CDR3 size: 14 residues. The CDR3 region is CASNRGTPDDEQYF. The CDR3 DNA reads as TGTGCCAGCAACCGGGGGACTCCTGACGACGAGCAGTACTTC.

The V gene is TRBV5-1, the J gene TRBJ2-2; D is perhaps TRBD2 (6 bases). The germline V gene has CDR1 SGHRS and CDR2 YFSETQ. CDR3 length: 16 residues. The ends were cut back, 1 base at V and 4 bases at J, with 14 bases in the middle. DNA for the CDR3: TGCGCCAGCAGCTTGCAACCGGGAGTAGTCACCGGGGAGCTGTTTTTT. It yields the protein CASSLQPGVVTGELFF. Full variable domain (outside the CDR3, taken from reference TRBV5-1 and TRBJ2-2): KAGVTQTPRYLIKTRGQQVTLSCSPISGHRSVSWYQQTPGQGLQFLFEYFSETQRNKGNFPGRFSGRQFSNSRSEMNVSTLELGDSALYLCASSLQPGVVTGELFFGEGSRLTVL.

CDR3 region: CASSIWTGVTGELFF. The CDR3 DNA reads TGTGCCAGTAGTATTTGGACAGGGGTAACCGGGGAGCTGTTTTTT. The chain combines TRBV19 with TRBJ2-2; 9 bases agree with TRBD1. This CDR3 is 15 amino acids long. Germline CDR1 reads LNHDA; CDR2 reads SQIVND (reference sequence). J lost 5 bases, V lost 3 bases, and 4 bases had no gene match.

The rearrangement joins TRBV15 to TRBJ1-5; a possible D gene is TRBD1 (5 bases). From germline, CDR1 is LNHNV and CDR2 YYDKDF (reference sequence). Trimming removed 4 bases from V and 0 bases from J, with 10 bases in between. This CDR3 comprises 15 residues. This CDR3 reads CATSKGRDSNQPQHF. The CDR3 coding sequence is TGTGCCACCAGCAAAGGCAGGGATAGCAATCAGCCCCAGCATTTT.

This chain links TRBV9 with TRBJ2-5, with 8 positions matching TRBD2. V gave up 4 bases and J gave up 1 base; unmatched junction bases: 12. Per the germline V gene, CDR1 is SGDLS and CDR2 is YYNGEE. There are 17 residues in the CDR3. This CDR3 is CASSPRGGAGVQETQYF. DNA for the CDR3: TGTGCCAGCAGCCCCCGGGGGGGAGCGGGAGTCCAAGAGACCCAGTACTTC.

This clone was found a few times. The chain combines TRBV2 with TRBJ2-7; 8 bases are shared with TRBD1. Germline assignment: CDR1 SNHLY and CDR2 FYNNEI. Losses at the gene ends were 4 bases for V and 9 bases for J; bases not matched to a gene: 8. CDR3 length: 13 amino acids. The DNA of the CDR3 is TGTGCCAGCAGTGGGGGGACAGGCTCAGGGCAGTACTTC. Protein sequence: CASSGGTGSGQYF.

The genes are TRBV7-2 and TRBJ2-1; the D gene is possibly TRBD1 (6 bases). Germline loops: CDR1 SGHTA, CDR2 FQGNSA. This CDR3 has 16 amino acids. V gave up 5 bases and J gave up 9 bases, with 23 bases separating them. DNA of the CDR3: TGTGCCAGCAGCCCGAGGCCAGGGGCGGGTTCTGGTGAGCAGTTCTTC. This translates into CASSPRPGAGSGEQFF.

CDR3 protein: CASSEAGESYEQYF. For the CDR3, the DNA is TGTGCCAGCAGCGAGGCGGGAGAGTCCTACGAGCAGTACTTC. V and J are TRBV5-6 and TRBJ2-7; 7 positions match TRBD2. Germline V CDR1 and CDR2: SGHDT, YYEEEE. There are 14 residues in the CDR3. Trimming removed 4 bases from V and 1 base from J; junction bases left unmatched: 5.

The chain employs TRBV5-8 and TRBJ1-1; TRBD1 might be the D (6 bases). The CDR3 runs 15 residues. Germline values: CDR1 SGHTS, CDR2 YDEGEE. Trimming removed 0 bases from V and 1 base from J, with 10 bases in between. The CDR3 here is CASSLEGVANTEAFF. CDR3 in DNA: TGTGCCAGCAGCTTGGAGGGGGTAGCGAACACTGAAGCTTTCTTT.

V and J are TRBV28 and TRBJ1-2; D uncertain. CDR3 length equals 16 residues. Germline V gives CDR1 MDHEN, CDR2 SYDVKM. V shed 1 base and J shed 4 bases, with 16 bases lying between them. CDR3 region: CASSLLSEEGIYGYTF. In DNA, the CDR3 is TGTGCCAGCAGTTTATTAAGCGAAGAGGGAATCTATGGCTACACCTTC.

In this sample, this clone turned up a few times. The chain uses TRBV9 and TRBJ2-3, with TRBD2 as a possible D gene (5 bases). The CDR3 is 13 residues long. Trimming left V 1 base short and J 12 bases short, with 15 bases between. Germline lookup yields CDR1 SGDLS and CDR2 YYNGEE. The CDR3 protein is CASSVLLSGTQYF. The CDR3 DNA sequence: TGTGCCAGCAGCGTATTGTTGTCGGGAACCCAGTATTTT.

V and J are TRBV9 and TRBJ2-2, with a weak D call TRBD1 (5 bases). Germline V lookup: CDR1 SGDLS, CDR2 YYNGEE. Trimming took off 2 bases at V and 8 bases at J, with 16 bases between the two ends. This CDR3 spans 15 amino acids. CDR3 bases: TGTGCCAGCAGCGTCGAAAGGGGCCCTGGAGGGGAGCTGTTTTTT. It codes for CASSVERGPGGELFF.

This clone appeared once. This CDR3 reads CAISAQIYEQYF. Written as DNA, the CDR3 is TGTGCCATCAGTGCCCAGATCTACGAGCAGTACTTC. V is TRBV10-3 and J is TRBJ2-7; no clear D. Per germline, CDR1 ENHRY and CDR2 SYGVKD. The CDR3 is made up of 12 amino acids. V was shortened by 4 bases and J by 3 bases, with 7 bases between the two germline ends.

The chain recombines TRBV27 with TRBJ1-1; maybe TRBD1 (6 bases). CDR1 is MNHEY, CDR2 SMNVEV, per germline (reference sequence). Deletions cut 5 bases from V and 6 bases from J, with 16 bases between. The CDR3 consists of 14 residues. DNA of the CDR3: TGTGCCAGCAGTCCGGACAGACAGGCCCCTGAAGCTTTCTTT. Protein product: CASSPDRQAPEAFF.

J is TRBJ1-6 and V is TRBV11-2; D may be TRBD1 (6 bases). Trimming removed 0 bases from V and 5 bases from J, with 8 bases in between. Germline CDR1 SGHAT, CDR2 FQNNGV. The CDR3 runs 15 residues. CDR3 sequence (DNA): TGTGCCAGCAGCTTAGAGGGACAAGATAATTCACCCCTCCACTTT. It translates to CASSLEGQDNSPLHF. Full variable domain (remainder filled in from reference TRBV11-2 and TRBJ1-6): EAGVAQSPRYKIIEKRQSVAFWCNPISGHATLYWYQQILGQGPKLLIQFQNNGVVDDSQLPKDRFSAERLKGVDSTLKIQPAKLEDSAVYLCASSLEGQDNSPLHFGNGTRLTVT.

The chain uses TRBV15 and TRBJ2-1; no clear D gene. The V and J ends lost 0 bases and 2 bases respectively, with 11 bases between them. The CDR3 sequence is 16 residues long. Germline lookup yields CDR1 LNHNV and CDR2 YYDKDF (reference sequence). DNA for the CDR3: TGTGCCACCAGCAGAGATAAAATTGCGCCCTACAATGAGCAGTTCTTC. Protein: CATSRDKIAPYNEQFF. The full variable domain, in which reference TRBV15 and TRBJ2-1 provide the parts outside the CDR3, is DAMVIQNPRYQVTQFGKPVTLSCSQTLNHNVMYWYQQKSSQAPKLLFHYYDKDFNNEADTPDNFQSRRPNTSFCFLDIRSPGLGDTAMYLCATSRDKIAPYNEQFFGPGTRLTVL.

The CDR3 DNA reads TGTGCCAGCAGCTTGTCAGGGGACACTGAAGCTTTCTTT. It is translated as CASSLSGDTEAFF. The V and J genes are TRBV5-5 and TRBJ1-1; maybe TRBD1 (6 bases). The CDR3 totals 13 residues. Germline V lookup: CDR1 SGHKS, CDR2 YYEKEE (reference sequence). V gave up 1 base and J gave up 3 bases, with 7 bases separating them.

The rearrangement uses TRBV4-1 and TRBJ1-4; a weak D match, TRBD1 (6 bases). There are 15 residues in the CDR3. Germline lookup yields CDR1 MGHRA and CDR2 YSYEKL. Trimming left V 0 bases short and J 5 bases short, with 10 bases between. CDR3 in amino acids: CASSQDGQHNEKLFF. The CDR3 region has the DNA TGCGCCAGCAGCCAAGACGGACAGCACAATGAAAAACTGTTTTTT.

The J gene is TRBJ1-4, the V gene TRBV11-2; TRBD1 agrees at 8 bases. The V gene end was trimmed by 5 bases and the J gene end by 8 bases; junction bases not matched to a gene: 7. Germline CDR1 is SGHAT and CDR2 is FQNNGV. The CDR3 runs to 14 residues. DNA of the CDR3: TGTGCCAGCAGCCCAAGACAGGGGCAGGAAAAACTGTTTTTT. Its protein product is CASSPRQGQEKLFF. Supplemented by reference TRBV11-2 and TRBJ1-4, the full variable domain reads EAGVAQSPRYKIIEKRQSVAFWCNPISGHATLYWYQQILGQGPKLLIQFQNNGVVDDSQLPKDRFSAERLKGVDSTLKIQPAKLEDSAVYLCASSPRQGQEKLFFGSGTQLSVL.

In this sample, this clone turned up a few times. This chain joins TRBV6-1 and TRBJ1-2, with a tentative D call TRBD1 (6 bases). The CDR3 runs to 15 residues. CDR1 MNHNS and CDR2 SASEGT come from the germline V gene. V was pared by 6 bases and J by 3 bases, with 17 bases between. DNA of the CDR3: TGTGCCAGCAGCCCTGAAGGCGGGGGCTACTATGGCTACACCTTC. It yields the protein CASSPEGGGYYGYTF.

CDR3 loop: CASSLGAGVALEQFF. The CDR3 coding sequence is TGCGCCAGCAGCTTGGGAGCGGGGGTTGCATTAGAGCAGTTCTTC. This chain connects TRBV5-1 to TRBJ2-1; 8 nucleotides align to TRBD2. CDR3 length: 15 amino acids. Germline lookup yields CDR1 SGHRS and CDR2 YFSETQ. The trim removed 0 bases at V and 10 bases at J, leaving 9 bases unmatched.

CDR3 in amino acids: CASSGTGIFSGNTIYF. The CDR3 DNA is TGTGCCAGTAGTGGGACTGGGATCTTCTCTGGAAACACCATATATTTT. The V and J genes are TRBV19 and TRBJ1-3, with D perhaps matching TRBD1 (5 bases). Germline loops: CDR1 LNHDA, CDR2 SQIVND (reference sequence). The ends were cut back, 5 bases at V and 0 bases at J, with 14 bases in the middle. The CDR3 has 16 amino acids.

V is TRBV11-2 and J is TRBJ2-3, with D perhaps TRBD2 (6 bases). The V end was cut by 6 bases, the J end by 2 bases, with 12 bases between. The germline CDR1 and CDR2 sequences are SGHAT and FQNNGV. The CDR3 contains 14 residues. The CDR3, as DNA: TGTGCCAGCAGTCGGGGACTTCTCACAGATACGCAGTATTTT. Amino acids: CASSRGLLTDTQYF. Using reference TRBV11-2 and TRBJ2-3 for the parts outside the CDR3, the full variable domain is EAGVAQSPRYKIIEKRQSVAFWCNPISGHATLYWYQQILGQGPKLLIQFQNNGVVDDSQLPKDRFSAERLKGVDSTLKIQPAKLEDSAVYLCASSRGLLTDTQYFGPGTRLTVL.

V usage is TRBV28 and J usage is TRBJ1-2; D call uncertain. CDR1 and CDR2 from the germline V gene are MDHEN and SYDVKM. Trimming left V 5 bases short and J 0 bases short, with 4 bases between. The CDR3 has 12 residues. CDR3 sequence reads: CASSEANYGYTF. DNA for the CDR3: TGTGCCAGCAGTGAGGCTAACTATGGCTACACCTTC.

The gene calls are TRBV28 and TRBJ2-7; the match to TRBD1 covers 7 bases. This CDR3 region has 14 residues. CDR1 and CDR2 from the germline V gene are MDHEN and SYDVKM. V dropped 7 bases and J dropped 4; count of bases not matched to a gene: 10. The CDR3, as DNA: TGTGCCAGCACCAAAAGGGGGCGGTATTACGAGCAGTACTTC. Its protein is CASTKRGRYYEQYF.

V gene TRBV27 combines with J gene TRBJ2-5; 7 bases align to TRBD2. The DNA end favors TRBJ2-7, so the J call may be wrong. The CDR3 is made up of 13 amino acids. The germline gives CDR1 MNHEY, CDR2 SMNVEV (reference sequence). Here the CDR3 DNA reads TGTGCCAGCAGTTCCCTAACGGGGGGCGAGCAGTACTTC. It encodes CASSSLTGGEQYF.

This chain uses TRBV7-9 with TRBJ2-7; 9 positions agree with TRBD1. CDR3 length: 14 residues. Germline V lookup: CDR1 SEHNR, CDR2 FQNEAQ (reference sequence). V shed 2 bases and J 5 bases; nucleotides not matched to a gene: 4. CDR3 sequence: CASSLRTGVNEQYF. The CDR3 region has the DNA TGTGCCAGCAGCTTACGGACAGGGGTCAACGAGCAGTACTTC.